These T cell receptor beta chains were read from a single sample in a study of vaccination effects on CD4 cells after COVID-19. Their antigens are not known. TCRdb's copy holds only in-frame clones and misses some; the assay was immunoSEQ multiplex PCR. The sample lists under 30,000 clones; roughly 73% were seen once. Sequenced material: CD4+ T cells from PBMCs cultured with HCoV-NL63 spike peptides, taken before COVID-19 vaccination. Every receptor here comes from a human donor who received a COVID-19 vaccine. Both conserved end residues are part of each CDR3. Each record gives: J gene, D gene, clone size, V gene, CDR3 protein, CDR3 DNA. The D gene is left open where the match is weak. Where a row states a size, it is once, few, many or the class of an expanded clone; other rows omit it.

J: TRBJ2-1
D: .
size: few
V: TRBV4-1
CDR3: CASSKGRRGLEVNNEQFF
DNA: TGCGCCAGCAGCAAAGGACGCCGGGGATTAGAGGTGAACAATGAGCAGTTCTTC

J: TRBJ1-1
D: .
size: .
V: TRBV19
CDR3: CASSLRDARTGTEAFF
DNA: TGTGCCAGTAGTCTACGGGACGCTCGAACTGGCACTGAAGCTTTCTTT

J: TRBJ2-3
D: .
size: .
V: TRBV4-1
CDR3: CASSQGKGQGTDTQYF
DNA: TGCGCCAGCAGCCAAGGAAAGGGGCAGGGAACAGATACGCAGTATTTT

J: TRBJ2-1
D: .
size: .
V: TRBV18
CDR3: CASSLILTTTMSSYNEQFF
DNA: TGTGCCAGCTCACTCATCCTGACCACGACAATGAGCTCCTACAATGAGCAGTTCTTC

J: TRBJ1-5
D: .
size: few
V: TRBV5-5
CDR3: CASSFGSNQPQHF
DNA: TGTGCCAGCAGCTTTGGCAGCAATCAGCCCCAGCATTTT

J: TRBJ2-1
D: TRBD1
size: once
V: TRBV7-9
CDR3: CASSLTQGQGAYNEQFF
DNA: TGTGCCAGCAGCTTAACCCAGGGACAGGGGGCCTACAATGAGCAGTTCTTC

J: TRBJ2-3
D: .
size: .
V: TRBV19
CDR3: CASSKNGQGGDTDTQYF
DNA: TGTGCCAGTAGTAAAAATGGGCAGGGGGGGGACACAGATACGCAGTATTTT

J: TRBJ2-1
D: TRBD2
size: .
V: TRBV5-4
CDR3: CASSTSLLAGVGNEQFF
DNA: TGTGCCAGCAGCACTTCCCTTCTAGCGGGAGTTGGCAATGAGCAGTTCTTC

J: TRBJ2-1
D: .
size: .
V: TRBV7-2
CDR3: CASRGYSESFSYNEQFF
DNA: TGTGCCAGTCGGGGGTACTCGGAATCTTTCTCCTACAATGAGCAGTTCTTC

J: TRBJ1-2
D: .
size: .
V: TRBV10-3
CDR3: CAITPRGQNEGGYTF
DNA: TGTGCCATCACGCCGCGCGGACAGAACGAAGGTGGCTACACCTTC

J: TRBJ1-2
D: .
size: .
V: TRBV4-3
CDR3: CASSQDAENYGYTF
DNA: TGCGCCAGCAGCCAAGATGCAGAAAACTATGGCTACACCTTC

J: TRBJ2-5
D: .
size: .
V: TRBV6-4
CDR3: CASSVLPGETQYF
DNA: TGTGCCAGCAGTGTCCTCCCTGGGGAGACCCAGTACTTC

J: TRBJ1-3
D: .
size: .
V: TRBV28
CDR3: CASRRPSTSGNTIYF
DNA: TGTGCCAGCAGGAGGCCGTCTACCTCAGGAAACACCATATATTTT

J: TRBJ2-5
D: .
size: .
V: TRBV5-6
CDR3: CASSLIEETQYF
DNA: TGTGCCAGCAGCTTGATCGAAGAGACCCAGTACTTC

J: TRBJ1-4
D: .
size: .
V: TRBV7-8
CDR3: CASSLESGSFNEKLFF
DNA: TGTGCCAGCAGCTTAGAGTCCGGCTCGTTTAATGAAAAACTGTTTTTT

J: TRBJ1-1
D: .
size: once
V: TRBV19
CDR3: CASSINQGVTEAFF
DNA: TGTGCCAGTAGTATTAACCAGGGCGTCACTGAAGCTTTCTTT

J: TRBJ2-1
D: TRBD2
size: .
V: TRBV6-2/TRBV6-3
CDR3: CASSPGTSRRGEQFF
DNA: TGTGCCAGCAGCCCAGGGACTAGCAGACGGGGTGAGCAGTTCTTC

J: TRBJ2-1
D: .
size: .
V: TRBV15
CDR3: CATSLEVGSIEQFF
DNA: TGTGCCACCAGCTTGGAGGTAGGCAGTATTGAGCAGTTCTTC

J: TRBJ1-1
D: .
size: .
V: TRBV4-1
CDR3: CASSQAGKGNTEAFF
DNA: TGCGCCAGCAGCCAGGCAGGGAAAGGGAACACTGAAGCTTTCTTT

J: TRBJ2-7
D: TRBD1
size: once
V: TRBV6-6
CDR3: CASSYWDRGRSEQYF
DNA: TGTGCCAGCAGTTACTGGGACAGGGGGCGCAGTGAGCAGTACTTC

J: TRBJ2-5
D: .
size: .
V: TRBV7-9
CDR3: CASSFQGGQETQYF
DNA: TGTGCCAGCAGCTTCCAGGGGGGACAAGAGACCCAGTACTTC

J: TRBJ2-2
D: .
size: .
V: TRBV7-9
CDR3: CASSSGPGAGELFF
DNA: TGTGCCAGCAGCTCCGGGCCCGGGGCCGGGGAGCTGTTTTTT

J: TRBJ2-1
D: TRBD2
size: .
V: TRBV7-9
CDR3: CASSQILAGVGNEQFF
DNA: TGTGCCAGCAGCCAGATCTTAGCGGGAGTGGGCAATGAGCAGTTCTTC

J: TRBJ1-3
D: .
size: .
V: TRBV5-5
CDR3: CASSFRGNTIYF
DNA: TGTGCCAGCAGCTTCAGAGGAAACACCATATATTTT

J: TRBJ2-1
D: TRBD2
size: .
V: TRBV6-5
CDR3: CASSYQREWGSEQFF
DNA: TGTGCCAGCAGTTACCAGCGGGAGTGGGGAAGTGAGCAGTTCTTC

J: TRBJ2-3
D: .
size: .
V: TRBV3-1/TRBV3-2
CDR3: CASSRGAVTDTQYF
DNA: TGTGCCAGCTCACGGGGGGCTGTCACAGATACGCAGTATTTT

J: TRBJ1-4
D: .
size: .
V: TRBV28
CDR3: CASSPFTGLTNEKLFF
DNA: TGTGCCAGCAGCCCCTTTACTGGGCTTACGAATGAAAAACTGTTTTTT

J: TRBJ1-1
D: .
size: .
V: TRBV30
CDR3: CAWSYSTEAFF
DNA: TGTGCCTGGAGTTACAGCACTGAAGCTTTCTTT

J: TRBJ1-4
D: .
size: .
V: TRBV19
CDR3: CASSIWANEKLFF
DNA: TGTGCCAGTAGTATTTGGGCTAATGAAAAACTGTTTTTT

J: TRBJ1-3
D: .
size: .
V: TRBV4-1
CDR3: CASSRARGPLTSGNTIYF
DNA: TGCGCCAGCAGCCGAGCCCGGGGGCCTCTCACCTCTGGAAACACCATATATTTT